The 23 T cell receptor beta chains given below trace back to one sample, sequenced in a study of blood T cells in healthy people across ages. For the second PCR, which ran for about 7 to 12 cycles, a sample-barcoded 5' primer and a J-beta primer mix were used. Using its own MiXCR run on the 5' RACE reads, TCRdb lists one record per CDR3 protein. The table lists about 720,000 distinct CDR3 sequences, roughly 25% of them singletons, with around 3.6% in the top ten. These same data were also listed under a study on T cells of mothers and their children.

Sequenced material: blood. The receptors stem from a boy between 10 and 17 years old in good health.

In its sample, this clonotype was seen a few times. The J gene is TRBJ2-7, the V gene TRBV29-1, with TRBD1 identical over 10 bases. CDR1 and CDR2 (germline): SQVTM, ANQGSEA. After removal of 7 bases from V and 5 bases from J, the junction contained 11 bases not matched to a gene. The CDR3 runs to 14 residues. This CDR3 is CSASPGTGVNEQYF. CDR3 in DNA: TGCAGCGCCTCCCCCGGGACAGGGGTAAACGAGCAGTACTTC.

This clonotype was counted between two and nine times. DNA for the CDR3: TGTGCCAGCAGTGAAGAGGAATACAGGGTTCTGGAAGAGACCCAGTACTTC. Protein: CASSEEEYRVLEETQYF. The genes are TRBV6-1 and TRBJ2-5, with D possibly being TRBD1 (6 bases). V was pared by 1 base and J by 3 bases, with 18 bases between. The CDR3 loop spans 17 amino acids. CDR1 and CDR2 from the germline V gene are MNHNS and SASEGT.

The chain has TRBV5-5 and TRBJ2-5, with D tentatively TRBD1 (5 bases). The DNA matches TRBJ2-7 better at its end, which makes the J call doubtful. The CDR3 loop spans 13 amino acids. Per germline, CDR1 SGHKS and CDR2 YYEKEE (reference sequence). CDR3 nucleotides: TGTGCCAGCAGTACAGGTCCCCCCGACGAGCAGTACTTC. Protein: CASSTGPPDEQYF.

In this sample, this clonotype turned up a few times. The rearrangement joins TRBV7-2 to TRBJ2-1; 11 bases align to TRBD1. CDR3 size: 14 residues. The trim removed 6 bases at V and 6 bases at J, leaving 4 bases unmatched. CDR1 is SGHTA and CDR2 is FQGNSA in the germline V gene. CDR3 sequence: CASRDRGRGNEQFF. The DNA for the CDR3 is TGTGCCAGCAGGGACAGGGGGCGAGGCAATGAGCAGTTCTTC.

The rearrangement links TRBV7-8 to TRBJ2-2, with D maybe TRBD1 (6 bases). Trimming took off 5 bases at V and 7 bases at J, with 14 bases between the two ends. The CDR3 spans 14 residues. Germline CDR1 is SGHVS and CDR2 is FQNEAQ. The CDR3 region is CASSLGQTNGELFF. CDR3 nucleotides: TGTGCCAGCAGCCTTGGACAGACCAACGGGGAGCTGTTTTTT. The variable domain in full, with the rest retrieved from reference TRBV7-8 and TRBJ2-2, is GAGVSQSPRYKVAKRGQDVALRCDPISGHVSLFWYQQALGQGPEFLTYFQNEAQLDKSGLPSDRFFAERPEGSVSTLKIQRTQQEDSAVYLCASSLGQTNGELFFGEGSRLTVL.

This clonotype was seen only a few times. The V and J genes are TRBV19 and TRBJ2-1, with a weak D call TRBD2 (5 bases). The CDR3 is 13 residues long. The germline V gene has CDR1 LNHDA and CDR2 SQIVND (reference sequence). Trimming left V 5 bases short and J 6 bases short, with 11 bases between. The CDR3 DNA reads as TGTGCCAGTAGTGGTGGACTTTTCAATGAGCAGTTCTTC. This encodes CASSGGLFNEQFF.

This clonotype was recorded a few times. This rearrangement joins TRBV29-1 to TRBJ2-5; TRBD2 agrees at 8 bases. The J call may be in error: the DNA end matches TRBJ2-7 better. Germline V gene data show CDR1 as SQVTM and CDR2 as ANQGSEA. The CDR3 contains 15 residues. The CDR3 nucleotides are TGCAGCGTTGAGTTAGCGGGGACACCAGTTTACGAGCAGTACTTC. Protein: CSVELAGTPVYEQYF.

The V gene is TRBV24-1, the J gene TRBJ1-2; D is uncertain. Trimming left V 7 bases short and J 3 bases short, with 14 bases between. Germline CDR1 KGHDR, CDR2 SFDVKD. This CDR3 spans 14 amino acids. The CDR3 sequence: CATRLPNGHYGYTF. CDR3 coding DNA: TGTGCCACCAGATTGCCGAACGGGCACTATGGCTACACCTTC.

V is TRBV28 and J is TRBJ2-6; D is possibly TRBD1 (6 bases). Trimming cost V 2 bases and J 1 base, with 9 bases left between them. The germline V gene encodes CDR1 MDHEN and CDR2 SYDVKM. CDR3 size: 16 residues. The CDR3, as DNA: TGTGCCAGCAGTTTAGGGGGACAATCTGGGGCCAACGTCCTGACTTTC. This gives the protein CASSLGGQSGANVLTF.

J is TRBJ2-7 and V is TRBV6-1, with D possibly matching TRBD1 (5 bases). CDR1 and CDR2 from the germline V gene are MNHNS and SASEGT. The V end was cut by 7 bases, the J end by 3 bases, with 19 bases between. The CDR3 has 15 residues. CDR3 protein: CASTNLVQAIYEQYF. CDR3 coding DNA: TGTGCCAGCACTAACCTCGTACAGGCCATCTACGAGCAGTACTTC.

The J gene is TRBJ1-2, the V gene TRBV7-9; maybe TRBD1 (6 bases). Germline V gene data show CDR1 as SEHNR and CDR2 as FQNEAQ (reference sequence). The length of the CDR3 is 16 residues. Trimming removed 3 bases at V and 8 bases at J, with 22 bases between. Here the CDR3 DNA reads TGTGCCAGCAGCTTTAATAACCCTGGGACAAGAGGAGGCTACACCTTC. Its protein product is CASSFNNPGTRGGYTF.

This clonotype has more than one count but fewer than ten. J is TRBJ2-2 and V is TRBV7-3; D is unresolved. Looked up from germline, CDR1 is SGHTA and CDR2 is FQGTGA. Trimming took off 5 bases at V and 0 bases at J, with 13 bases between the two ends. There are 16 residues in the CDR3. This CDR3 reads CASSPTAKSNTGELFF. The CDR3 bases are TGTGCCAGCAGCCCAACGGCCAAATCGAACACCGGGGAGCTGTTTTTT.

This clonotype showed up just a few times. V usage is TRBV7-3 and J usage is TRBJ1-1; perhaps TRBD1 as D (6 bases). The CDR3 is made up of 13 amino acids. Germline values: CDR1 SGHTA, CDR2 FQGTGA. The V end lost 5 bases, the J end lost 11 bases, and 18 bases lay between the germline ends. In nucleotides, the CDR3 is TGTGCCAGCAGCCGTTTAGGGGGGGGAGACGCTTTCTTT. Translating it yields CASSRLGGGDAFF.

This clonotype occurred a few times. This rearrangement joins TRBV10-3 to TRBJ2-2; D remains ambiguous. The V end was cut by 2 bases, the J end by 2 bases, with 9 bases between. Germline V gene data show CDR1 as ENHRY and CDR2 as SYGVKD. This CDR3 is built from 15 residues. CDR3 DNA sequence: TGTGCCATCAGTGAGGGGATCGGTAACACCGGGGAGCTGTTTTTT. Its protein product is CAISEGIGNTGELFF.

The rearrangement joins TRBV7-8 to TRBJ2-7; no firm D call. Trimming pared 5 bases from V and 0 bases from J, leaving 11 bases between. The germline gives CDR1 SGHVS, CDR2 FQNEAQ. The CDR3 length is 14 residues. CDR3 sequence reads: CASSHLRASYEQYF. The CDR3 nucleotides read TGTGCCAGCAGCCACCTTCGGGCCTCCTACGAGCAGTACTTC.

The V call is TRBV7-8, the J call TRBJ1-5; maybe TRBD1 (5 bases). The CDR3 sequence is 15 residues long. Per germline, CDR1 SGHVS and CDR2 FQNEAQ. The V gene lost 3 bases and the J gene lost 1 base, with 10 bases spanning the gap. The CDR3 region is CASSLGDLSNQPQHF. CDR3 nucleotide sequence: TGTGCCAGCAGCTTGGGGGACCTGAGCAATCAGCCCCAGCATTTT.

The chain links TRBV6-1 to TRBJ2-5, with a weak D call TRBD2 (6 bases). The J call may be incorrect, as the DNA end agrees better with TRBJ2-7. Germline V lookup: CDR1 MNHNS, CDR2 SASEGT. This CDR3 is built from 13 residues. Written as DNA, the CDR3 is TGTGCCAGCAGTGGGGGACTGACCTACGAGCAGTACTTC. Protein: CASSGGLTYEQYF.

This chain uses TRBV3-1 with TRBJ2-5, with D unresolved. The ends were cut back, 5 bases at V and 5 bases at J, with 18 bases in the middle. CDR1 is LGHDT and CDR2 is YNNKEL in the germline V gene (reference sequence). The CDR3 is made up of 15 amino acids. Here the CDR3 DNA reads TGTGCCAGCAGCGAAAGACAACCTATCAGGGAGACCCAGTACTTC. Protein sequence: CASSERQPIRETQYF.

The V gene is TRBV7-9, the J gene TRBJ1-6; D is unresolved. CDR3 length: 12 amino acids. CDR1 and CDR2 (germline): SEHNR, FQNEAQ (reference sequence). Trimming removed 1 base from V and 8 bases from J, with 3 bases in between. The CDR3 DNA reads TGTGCCAGCAGCTTAGATCATTCACCCCTCCACTTT. Translation: CASSLDHSPLHF.

The chain links TRBV7-2 to TRBJ2-1; 9 positions agree with TRBD2. The J call is doubtful: the DNA matches TRBJ2-7 better. The CDR3 has 15 amino acids. CDR1 and CDR2 (germline): SGHTA, FQGNSA. The CDR3: CASSSTSGHGYEQYF. The CDR3 coding sequence is TGTGCCAGCAGCTCCACTAGCGGGCATGGCTACGAGCAGTACTTC.

The V and J genes are TRBV20-1 and TRBJ1-2; D gene uncertain. There are 16 residues in the CDR3. Germline V lookup: CDR1 DFQATT, CDR2 SNEGSKA (reference sequence). V lost 0 bases and J lost 0, with 14 bases in between. CDR3 DNA sequence: TGCAGTGCTAGAGACGTGGGCAGTCGTGCTAACTATGGCTACACCTTC. Translated, it gives CSARDVGSRANYGYTF.

The CDR3 spells CASSFQWTGSNQPQHF. The CDR3 DNA reads as TGTGCCAGCAGTTTCCAATGGACAGGGAGCAATCAGCCCCAGCATTTT. The V call is TRBV12-3 or TRBV12-4, the J call TRBJ1-5, with TRBD1 identical over 8 bases. The CDR3 contains 16 residues. V shed 3 bases, J shed 1 base, and the junction held 5 bases outside the gene matches.

V and J are TRBV4-3 and TRBJ2-5, with 12 bases aligning to TRBD2. The germline gives CDR1 LGHNA, CDR2 YSLEER. CDR3 size: 16 residues. V lost 4 bases and J lost 1; bases outside the gene matches: 4. CDR3 DNA: TGCGCCAGCAGCCGCCTAGCGGGGGGGGCCCAAGAGACCCAGTACTTC. Translating it yields CASSRLAGGAQETQYF.